These 15 T cell receptor beta chains share one sample of origin, sequenced in a study of T cell repertoires in cytomegalovirus infection (dated by TCRdb to between 2017 and 2020). Sequenced using an Illumina HiSeq 1500. TCRdb trimmed public reads at Q25 via fastp, called clones via MiXCR and kept in-frame beta chains. Rows matching on CDR3 protein sequence are summarized as one entry with the most common DNA and genes. The sample table holds around 530,000 distinct CDR3 sequences, of which approximately 26% were seen once. The top ten clones comprise less than 15% of the sample. The sequencing sample was made of PBMCs. These receptors were obtained from a human donor in good health (CMV status not recorded). Some clones in this sample may be carry-over from other donors' samples.

CDR3: CASNQLSTNEKLFF. The CDR3 DNA sequence: TGTGCCAGCAACCAACTCTCAACTAATGAAAAACTGTTTTTT. This chain connects TRBV7-9 to TRBJ1-4, with unresolved D. Germline V gene lookup returns CDR1 SEHNR and CDR2 FQNEAQ (reference sequence). Trimming took off 7 bases at V and 0 bases at J, with 9 bases between the two ends. The CDR3 consists of 14 residues. Drawing the rest from reference TRBV7-9 and TRBJ1-4, the complete variable domain is DTGVSQNPRHKITKRGQNVTFRCDPISEHNRLYWYRQTLGQGPEFLTYFQNEAQLEKSRLLSDRFSAERPKGSFSTLEIQRTEQGDSAMYLCASNQLSTNEKLFFGSGTQLSVL.

The table lists this clonotype with many counts. The V gene is TRBV7-2, the J gene TRBJ2-3, with 7 bases fitting TRBD2. The V gene end was trimmed by 5 bases and the J gene end by 3 bases; junction bases not matched to a gene: 5. From germline, CDR1 is SGHTA and CDR2 FQGNSA. This CDR3 is built from 14 residues. In nucleotides, the CDR3 is TGTGCCAGCAGCGCCACCGGGAGGACAGATACGCAGTATTTT. It is translated as CASSATGRTDTQYF.

At least ten counts were recorded for this clonotype. The CDR3, as DNA: TGTGCCAGCAGCCACCTCGAAGGGGCAGGGGGACCCTACGAGCAGTACGTC. As protein: CASSHLEGAGGPYEQYV. V and J are TRBV7-9 and TRBJ2-7; 7 nucleotides align to TRBD1. V was clipped by 5 bases and J by 2 bases; unmatched bases: 15. CDR1 and CDR2 (germline): SEHNR, FQNEAQ (reference sequence). The CDR3 is made up of 17 amino acids.

This chain uses TRBV5-8 with TRBJ1-1; D unclear. Trimming left V 6 bases short and J 3 bases short, with 18 bases between. The germline V gene encodes CDR1 SGHTS and CDR2 YDEGEE. This CDR3 spans 15 amino acids. The CDR3 bases are TGTGCCAGCACCATGGTGGGGAGGGAGGACACTGAAGCTTTCTTT. Translated: CASTMVGREDTEAFF.

V usage is TRBV28 and J usage is TRBJ2-2; 9 nucleotides line up with TRBD1. In germline, CDR1 is MDHEN, CDR2 SYDVKM. Trimming removed 5 bases from V and 7 bases from J; junction bases left unmatched: 8. The CDR3 contains 15 residues. The CDR3 loop is CASSTGTGKYGELFF. CDR3 sequence (DNA): TGTGCCAGCAGTACCGGGACAGGGAAATACGGGGAGCTGTTTTTT.

The V gene is TRBV13, the J gene TRBJ2-1, with D unresolved. This CDR3 contains 12 residues. Trimming removed 4 bases at V and 7 bases at J, with 8 bases between. In germline, CDR1 is PRHDT, CDR2 FYEKMQ (reference sequence). In DNA form, the CDR3 reads TGTGCCAGCAGCTCGCCCACGAATGAGCAGTTCTTC. This translates into CASSSPTNEQFF.

The V gene is TRBV19, the J gene TRBJ2-6; a possible D gene is TRBD1 (6 bases). Germline CDR1 LNHDA, CDR2 SQIVND (reference sequence). Trimming removed 5 bases at V and 8 bases at J, with 13 bases between. This CDR3 comprises 14 residues. CDR3 loop: CASSEKQGTNVLTF. The CDR3 nucleotides read TGTGCCAGTAGTGAAAAACAGGGAACCAACGTCCTGACTTTC. Variable domain in full (rest from reference TRBV19 and TRBJ2-6): DGGITQSPKYLFRKEGQNVTLSCEQNLNHDAMYWYRQDPGQGLRLIYYSQIVNDFQKGDIAEGYSVSREKKESFPLTVTSAQKNPTAFYLCASSEKQGTNVLTFGAGSRLTVL.

This clonotype was seen only a few times. The V and J genes are TRBV12-3 or TRBV12-4 and TRBJ2-7, with TRBD2 matching over 9 bases. The CDR3 is 16 residues long. After removal of 3 bases from V and 4 bases from J, the junction contained 10 bases not matched to a gene. The CDR3 nucleotides are TGTGCCAGCAGTTTGTCTAGCGGGATGTTTTTATACGAGCAGTACTTC. It encodes CASSLSSGMFLYEQYF.

The rearrangement joins TRBV6-2 or TRBV6-3 to TRBJ2-1; 9 bases map to TRBD2. J was trimmed by 4 bases and V by 6 bases; bases with no gene match: 10. The CDR3 has 16 amino acids. Germline V gives CDR1 MNHEY, CDR2 SVGEGT. Written as DNA, the CDR3 is TGTGCCAGCAGCAAACAGGCGGGAGGGCCTTACAATGAGCAGTTCTTC. It specifies CASSKQAGGPYNEQFF.

The sample holds a few counts of this clonotype. This CDR3 is CASRPRNTEAFF. CDR3 bases: TGTGCCAGCAGACCACGGAACACTGAAGCTTTCTTT. This chain connects TRBV27 to TRBJ1-1; D remains unclear. This CDR3 has 12 residues. V was cut by 6 bases and J by 1 base, with 6 bases left in between. CDR1 is MNHEY, CDR2 SMNVEV, per germline (reference sequence).

This clonotype has a handful of counts. The chain carries TRBV11-2 and TRBJ1-2; D remains ambiguous. V gave up 5 bases and J gave up 2 bases, with 15 bases separating them. Germline lookup yields CDR1 SGHAT and CDR2 FQNNGV. The CDR3 has 15 residues. The CDR3 region has the DNA TGTGCCAGCAGCCCCCCCGCATCCAGAAACTATGGCTACACCTTC. This sequence encodes CASSPPASRNYGYTF.

This clonotype was seen a few times. The chain is built from TRBV11-2 and TRBJ2-3, with D perhaps TRBD1 (5 bases). V was clipped by 0 bases and J by 2 bases, with 12 bases between them. Germline loops: CDR1 SGHAT, CDR2 FQNNGV. The CDR3 spans 16 residues. CDR3 sequence reads: CASSLEGELPTDTQYF. The CDR3 bases are TGTGCCAGCAGCTTAGAAGGGGAACTACCCACAGATACGCAGTATTTT.

The V and J genes are TRBV12-3 or TRBV12-4 and TRBJ2-3; D unresolved. This CDR3 region has 14 residues. Trimming shortened V by 5 bases and J by 1 base, and 10 bases separated the two germline ends. The CDR3 sequence: CASSPGAGTDTQYF. The CDR3 coding sequence is TGTGCCAGCAGTCCTGGTGCGGGCACAGATACGCAGTATTTT.

This rearrangement joins TRBV7-4 to TRBJ2-4; D gene ambiguous. Germline V gene lookup returns CDR1 SGHVT and CDR2 SQSDAQ. V was shortened by 6 bases and J by 0 bases, with 15 bases between the two germline ends. This CDR3 is built from 16 residues. The CDR3 is CASSPPSGSAKNIQYF. The CDR3 coding sequence is TGTGCCAGCAGTCCCCCCTCTGGATCAGCCAAAAACATTCAGTACTTC.

This clonotype was seen only a few times. The chain links TRBV6-4 to TRBJ2-7; the D is unclear. Trimming stripped 10 bases from V and 7 bases from J, with 23 bases between. The V gene's germline CDR1 is MRHNA and CDR2 SNTAGT. This CDR3 is built from 14 residues. The CDR3 here is CANNSGGPCREQYF. The CDR3 region has the DNA TGTGCCAACAACTCGGGCGGACCCTGCAGGGAGCAGTACTTC.